Below are 18 T cell receptor beta chains sequenced from a single sample in a study of CD8 T cells in Susac syndrome. Random hexamers served to reverse transcribe roughly 0.5 to 1 ug RNA. Via MiXCR, TCRdb re-called the immunoSEQ multiplex PCR reads, giving one row per CDR3 protein. Here the sample spans about 210,000 distinct CDR3 sequences, approximately 95% being singletons. Sequenced material: CD4+ T cells from PBMCs. These receptors were obtained from a human donor with multiple sclerosis.

J is TRBJ2-7 and V is TRBV7-8; D perhaps matches TRBD1 (6 bases). Germline V CDR1 and CDR2: SGHVS, FQNEAQ. This CDR3 is 13 amino acids long. Trimming took 6 bases from V and 0 from J, leaving 9 bases between them. Here the CDR3 reads CASRRQVSYEQYF. CDR3 sequence (DNA): TGTGCCAGCAGACGACAGGTCTCCTACGAGCAGTACTTC.

The J gene is TRBJ1-5, the V gene TRBV5-6, with D tentatively TRBD1 (5 bases). The CDR3 consists of 16 residues. Germline CDR1 and CDR2: SGHDT and YYEEEE. V lost 3 bases and J lost 6, with 19 bases in between. For the CDR3, the DNA is TGTGCCAGCAGCTCCCAGACTGTGGGGCGCGGTCAGCCCCAGCATTTT. Its translation: CASSSQTVGRGQPQHF. The full variable domain, with the rest looked up from reference TRBV5-6 and TRBJ1-5, is DAGVTQSPTHLIKTRGQQVTLRCSPKSGHDTVSWYQQALGQGPQFIFQYYEEEERQRGNFPDRFSGHQFPNYSSELNVNALLLGDSALYLCASSSQTVGRGQPQHFGDGTRLSIL.

This clonotype was seen just once. This chain links TRBV4-1 with TRBJ1-1, with a possible D match to TRBD1 (5 bases). The CDR3 is made up of 15 amino acids. The V gene's germline CDR1 is MGHRA and CDR2 YSYEKL. The V and J ends lost 4 bases and 5 bases respectively, with 17 bases between them. As DNA, the CDR3 is TGCGCCAGCAGCCCCATAGGGACGGCGGGGACTGAAGCTTTCTTT. Translation: CASSPIGTAGTEAFF.

This clonotype was detected once. This chain uses TRBV20-1 with TRBJ2-5; D unresolved. The CDR3 sequence is 10 residues long. CDR1 is DFQATT, CDR2 SNEGSKA, per germline (reference sequence). Trimming left V 0 bases short and J 7 bases short, with 3 bases between. The CDR3 reads CSARDRTQYF. Here the CDR3 DNA reads TGCAGTGCTAGAGATAGGACCCAGTACTTC.

This rearrangement joins TRBV29-1 to TRBJ2-6; D remains ambiguous. The germline V gene encodes CDR1 SQVTM and CDR2 ANQGSEA. V shed 7 bases and J shed 0 bases, with 7 bases lying between them. The CDR3 contains 13 residues. Here the CDR3 reads CSAGTSGANVLTF. In DNA form, the CDR3 reads TGCAGCGCTGGAACCTCTGGGGCCAACGTCCTGACTTTC. Using reference TRBV29-1 and TRBJ2-6 for the parts outside the CDR3, the full variable domain is SAVISQKPSRDICQRGTSLTIQCQVDSQVTMMFWYRQQPGQSLTLIATANQGSEATYESGFVIDKFPISRPNLTFSTLTVSNMSPEDSSIYLCSAGTSGANVLTFGAGSRLTVL.

The chain carries TRBV5-1 and TRBJ2-5; 7 bases are shared with TRBD1. The germline gives CDR1 SGHRS, CDR2 YFSETQ. The V segment lost 3 bases and the J segment 4 bases; nucleotides outside the gene matches: 9. There are 15 residues in the CDR3. The CDR3 spells CASSYRDSARETQYF. CDR3 nucleotide sequence: TGCGCCAGCAGCTACCGGGACAGCGCCAGAGAGACCCAGTACTTC.

V gene TRBV20-1 combines with J gene TRBJ1-2, with TRBD1 matching 10 bases. This CDR3 region has 19 residues. The V gene end was trimmed by 0 bases and the J gene end by 8 bases; junction bases not matched to a gene: 21. Germline CDR1 DFQATT, CDR2 SNEGSKA (reference sequence). For the CDR3, the DNA is TGCAGTGCTAGAGACCCGGCGATGTTCCGGGACAGGGGACCATACGGCTACACCTTC. This codes for CSARDPAMFRDRGPYGYTF.

This clonotype was picked up a small number of times. This chain connects TRBV5-6 to TRBJ2-7; D ambiguous. CDR3 length: 13 amino acids. The germline V gene encodes CDR1 SGHDT and CDR2 YYEEEE. Deletions cut 0 bases from V and 3 bases from J, with 7 bases between. The CDR3 region is CASSLGHLYEQYF. The CDR3 coding sequence is TGTGCCAGCAGCTTGGGGCACCTCTACGAGCAGTACTTC.

V usage is TRBV20-1 and J usage is TRBJ1-1, with D unclear. V shed 6 bases and J shed 3 bases, with 8 bases lying between them. The CDR3 extends over 11 amino acids. Germline values: CDR1 DFQATT, CDR2 SNEGSKA (reference sequence). The CDR3 here is CSAQQDTEAFF. In DNA form, the CDR3 reads TGCAGTGCGCAGCAAGACACTGAAGCTTTCTTT.

The chain carries TRBV30 and TRBJ2-1; no firm D call. The CDR3 runs to 12 residues. Germline CDR1 GTSNPN, CDR2 SVGIG (reference sequence). V shed 4 bases and J shed 4 bases, with 8 bases lying between them. CDR3 sequence (DNA): TGTGCCTGGAACAGTAATTACAATGAGCAGTTCTTC. Translation: CAWNSNYNEQFF.

The sample holds one count of this clonotype. The chain couples TRBV20-1 to TRBJ2-7; perhaps TRBD2 as D (6 bases). The CDR3 is 11 residues long. Looked up from germline, CDR1 is DFQATT and CDR2 is SNEGSKA (reference sequence). The ends were cut back, 5 bases at V and 7 bases at J, with 12 bases in the middle. CDR3 sequence (DNA): TGCAGTGCTGGAGGGCCTGAAGAGCAGTACTTC. This codes for CSAGGPEEQYF.

Notes on this clonotype: Relative to the germline gene, one junction end is altered; a read error may explain this. The CDR3 bases are TGTGCCGGCAGCCAAGCACCCCCCTCCGGGAGGGCCATAGAGACCCAGTACTTC. This sequence encodes CAGSQAPPSGRAIETQYF. The chain couples TRBV3-1 to TRBJ2-5, with 8 positions matching TRBD2. From germline, CDR1 is LGHDT and CDR2 YNNKEL (reference sequence). This CDR3 has 18 residues.

The V gene is TRBV2, the J gene TRBJ2-3, with a tentative D call TRBD2 (6 bases). The CDR3 consists of 14 residues. The germline gives CDR1 SNHLY, CDR2 FYNNEI. Trimming took off 8 bases at V and 4 bases at J, with 16 bases between the two ends. CDR3 nucleotides: TGTGCCAGCGGACCGGGACTCTCCCCAGATACGCAGTATTTT. It codes for CASGPGLSPDTQYF.

The J gene is TRBJ1-2, the V gene TRBV12-3 or TRBV12-4, with no clear D. The CDR3 extends over 14 amino acids. The V gene lost 6 bases and the J gene lost 5 bases, with 16 bases spanning the gap. The CDR3 region has the DNA TGTGCCAGCAGGTTGGGAACGACTCGGTATGGCTACACCTTC. It yields the protein CASRLGTTRYGYTF.

This rearrangement joins TRBV29-1 to TRBJ2-6, with a possible D match to TRBD2 (5 bases). Trimming pared 0 bases from V and 1 base from J, leaving 10 bases between. The germline gives CDR1 SQVTM, CDR2 ANQGSEA. The CDR3 has 16 amino acids. DNA of the CDR3: TGCAGCGTTGAAGATCGATCGGGGTCTGGGGCCAACGTCCTGACTTTC. Protein product: CSVEDRSGSGANVLTF.

The V call is TRBV27, the J call TRBJ1-2; D unclear. Germline V gene lookup returns CDR1 MNHEY and CDR2 SMNVEV (reference sequence). The CDR3 covers 12 residues. The V end was cut by 2 bases, the J end by 8 bases, with 9 bases between. The CDR3 nucleotides read TGTGCCAGCAGTTTACTGGAGGAGGGCTACACCTTC. Protein: CASSLLEEGYTF.

This sequence joins TRBV6-5 and TRBJ2-1; 10 positions agree with TRBD1. J was trimmed by 0 bases and V by 8 bases; bases with no gene match: 4. The CDR3 sequence is 15 residues long. Germline-derived CDR1 and CDR2 are MNHEY and SVGAGI. The CDR3 DNA reads as TGTGCCAGCGGACGGACAGGGGGCTCCTACAATGAGCAGTTCTTC. It specifies CASGRTGGSYNEQFF.

This clonotype has only a few counts. This rearrangement joins TRBV28 to TRBJ2-7; D unresolved. The CDR3 is 14 residues long. Trimming removed 4 bases from V and 1 base from J, with 11 bases in between. Germline V gene sequence: CDR1 MDHEN, CDR2 SYDVKM. As DNA, the CDR3 is TGTGCCAGCAGTTCCTCCGGTGGGTCCTACGAGCAGTACTTC. Translating it yields CASSSSGGSYEQYF.